This is a list of T cell receptor beta chains from one sample in a study of cytomegalovirus exposure and HLA in healthy donors. Assay used: immunoSEQ multiplex PCR; TCRdb lists only in-frame clones, some missing. The top ten clones hold approximately 2.8% of a sample with around 90,000 clones, around four fifths of them seen once. The sequenced material came from PBMCs. Source of these receptors: a man aged 25 to 45 in good health and CMV-seronegative. Each CDR3 is given with its conserved first and last residue. Fields, in order: clone size, V gene, D gene, J gene, CDR3 protein, CDR3 DNA. A D gene is named only where the DNA matches it firmly. Rows give clone size only sometimes, using once, few, many, or a class for an expanded clone.

size: NA; V: TRBV6-5; D: NA; J: TRBJ1-2; CDR3: CASSAGQYGYTF; DNA: TGTGCCAGCAGTGCCGGACAGTATGGCTACACCTTC
size: NA; V: TRBV5-1; D: NA; J: TRBJ1-3; CDR3: CASSLGQGNTIYF; DNA: TGCGCCAGCAGCTTAGGACAGGGAAACACCATATATTTT
size: NA; V: TRBV6-1; D: NA; J: TRBJ1-4; CDR3: CASRAAGSPNEKLFF; DNA: TGTGCCAGCAGAGCCGCAGGGTCCCCTAATGAAAAACTGTTTTTT
size: NA; V: TRBV14; D: NA; J: TRBJ2-7; CDR3: CASSQFAYEQYF; DNA: TGTGCCAGCAGCCAGTTTGCGTACGAGCAGTACTTC
size: NA; V: TRBV4-2; D: TRBD1; J: TRBJ1-4; CDR3: CASSQDWVQGTLHEKLFF; DNA: TGTGCCAGCAGCCAAGATTGGGTACAGGGGACTTTACATGAAAAACTGTTTTTT
size: NA; V: TRBV28; D: NA; J: TRBJ1-1; CDR3: CASRGPGGAEAFF; DNA: TGTGCCAGCAGGGGCCCCGGAGGGGCTGAAGCTTTCTTT
size: NA; V: TRBV29-1; D: NA; J: TRBJ2-5; CDR3: CSVTPTRQGGLETQYF; DNA: TGCAGCGTCACCCCCACCAGACAGGGAGGCTTAGAGACCCAGTACTTC
size: NA; V: TRBV7-8; D: TRBD1; J: TRBJ2-7; CDR3: CASRRTGASYEQYF; DNA: TGTGCCAGCCGACGGACAGGGGCCTCCTACGAGCAGTACTTC
size: NA; V: TRBV7-9; D: NA; J: TRBJ1-2; CDR3: CASSLGATAYGYTF; DNA: TGTGCCAGCAGCTTGGGGGCGACCGCCTATGGCTACACCTTC
size: once; V: TRBV19; D: TRBD1; J: TRBJ1-1; CDR3: CASTPGTGGPEAFF; DNA: TGTGCCAGTACCCCCGGGACAGGGGGGCCTGAAGCTTTCTTT
size: NA; V: TRBV7-6; D: TRBD2; J: TRBJ2-5; CDR3: CASSLVGGGGMVETQYF; DNA: TGTGCCAGCAGCTTAGTAGGCGGGGGGGGTATGGTGGAGACCCAGTACTTC
size: NA; V: TRBV9; D: TRBD1; J: TRBJ2-7; CDR3: CASSPEDRPNARAFYEQYF; DNA: TGTGCCAGCAGCCCCGAGGACAGGCCCAATGCTCGTGCATTTTACGAGCAGTACTTC
size: NA; V: TRBV6-1; D: TRBD1; J: TRBJ1-1; CDR3: CASKAGQVNTEAFF; DNA: TGTGCCAGCAAAGCAGGACAGGTGAACACTGAAGCTTTCTTT
size: NA; V: TRBV10-1; D: NA; J: TRBJ2-1; CDR3: CASSRGLSYNEQFF; DNA: TGCGCCAGCAGTCGAGGACTTTCCTACAATGAGCAGTTCTTC
size: NA; V: TRBV18; D: NA; J: TRBJ1-1; CDR3: CASSPLQENTEAFF; DNA: TGTGCCAGCTCACCACTACAGGAGAACACTGAAGCTTTCTTT
size: NA; V: TRBV5-4; D: TRBD1; J: TRBJ1-2; CDR3: CASSLIRDRAYGYTF; DNA: TGTGCCAGCAGCCTAATCAGGGACAGGGCCTATGGCTACACCTTC
size: few; V: TRBV7-8; D: NA; J: TRBJ1-4; CDR3: CASRKGQNSANEKLFF; DNA: TGTGCCAGCAGAAAGGGACAAAATTCGGCTAATGAAAAACTGTTTTTT
size: NA; V: TRBV7-9; D: NA; J: TRBJ1-6; CDR3: CASGKGRSENSPLHF; DNA: TGTGCCAGCGGGAAGGGGCGATCGGAAAATTCACCCCTCCACTTT
size: NA; V: TRBV11-2; D: NA; J: TRBJ2-7; CDR3: CASSLVAGKNYEQYF; DNA: TGTGCCAGCAGCTTAGTGGCAGGAAAAAACTACGAGCAGTACTTC
size: NA; V: TRBV5-4; D: TRBD1; J: TRBJ2-7; CDR3: CASSLAGRQGTYEQYF; DNA: TGTGCCAGCAGCTTGGCCGGGCGACAGGGAACCTACGAGCAGTACTTC
size: NA; V: TRBV9; D: TRBD1; J: TRBJ1-5; CDR3: CASSAGQGAGQPQHF; DNA: TGTGCCAGCAGCGCGGGACAGGGGGCTGGTCAGCCCCAGCATTTT
size: NA; V: TRBV7-8; D: TRBD1; J: TRBJ2-7; CDR3: CASRPTGTGFNEQYF; DNA: TGTGCCAGCAGACCAACCGGGACAGGGTTCAACGAGCAGTACTTC
size: once; V: TRBV4-2; D: NA; J: TRBJ1-1; CDR3: CASSQEGGTEAFF; DNA: TGTGCCAGCAGCCAGGAGGGTGGCACTGAAGCTTTCTTT
size: few; V: TRBV29-1; D: NA; J: TRBJ2-3; CDR3: CSVGSLSRSDTQYF; DNA: TGCAGCGTTGGATCCCTATCTCGTTCAGATACGCAGTATTTT
size: NA; V: TRBV7-9; D: NA; J: TRBJ1-5; CDR3: CASSLTRGGNQPQHF; DNA: TGTGCCAGCAGCTTAACGCGCGGTGGGAATCAGCCCCAGCATTTT
size: NA; V: TRBV5-1; D: NA; J: TRBJ2-1; CDR3: CASSLLERGNNEQFF; DNA: TGCGCCAGCAGCCTGCTGGAGAGAGGGAACAATGAGCAGTTCTTC
size: once; V: TRBV30; D: NA; J: TRBJ1-2; CDR3: CAWREAVYGYTF; DNA: TGTGCCTGGAGGGAGGCGGTCTATGGCTACACCTTC
size: NA; V: TRBV6-6; D: TRBD1; J: TRBJ2-7; CDR3: CASSYSGQPFSYEQYF; DNA: TGTGCCAGCAGTTACTCGGGACAGCCTTTTAGCTACGAGCAGTACTTC
size: once; V: TRBV10-3; D: TRBD1; J: TRBJ2-5; CDR3: CAISELAPGQGSETQYF; DNA: TGTGCCATCAGTGAGTTAGCCCCGGGACAGGGGAGCGAGACCCAGTACTTC
size: NA; V: TRBV5-1; D: TRBD2; J: TRBJ2-4; CDR3: CASSHSFTGRLAAEENIQYF; DNA: TGCGCCAGCAGCCATAGTTTTACTGGGAGGCTAGCGGCCGAGGAAAACATTCAGTACTTC
size: NA; V: TRBV9; D: TRBD1; J: TRBJ1-1; CDR3: CASSVTSGQPEAFF; DNA: TGTGCCAGCAGCGTCACGTCGGGACAGCCTGAAGCTTTCTTT
size: NA; V: TRBV2; D: NA; J: TRBJ2-5; CDR3: CASSIGQGTANF; DNA: TGTGCCAGCTCCATCGGCCAGGGGACGGCAAACTTC
size: NA; V: TRBV10-3; D: TRBD1; J: TRBJ2-7; CDR3: CAISESYGTGTYEQYF; DNA: TGTGCCATCAGTGAGTCTTACGGGACAGGGACCTACGAGCAGTACTTC
size: NA; V: TRBV19; D: TRBD1; J: TRBJ1-1; CDR3: CASSSLQGNRDTEAFF; DNA: TGTGCCAGTAGTAGCCTACAGGGGAATCGCGACACTGAAGCTTTCTTT
size: NA; V: TRBV19; D: TRBD1; J: TRBJ1-1; CDR3: CASSSRGSGEAFF; DNA: TGTGCCAGTAGTAGCAGGGGGTCCGGTGAAGCTTTCTTT
size: NA; V: TRBV27; D: TRBD1; J: TRBJ1-6; CDR3: CASSRGQGAWSPLHF; DNA: TGTGCCAGCAGCCGAGGACAGGGGGCTTGGTCACCCCTCCACTTT
size: NA; V: TRBV7-9; D: NA; J: TRBJ2-7; CDR3: CASSWGDRNSYEQYF; DNA: TGTGCCAGCAGCTGGGGGGACCGCAACTCCTACGAGCAGTACTTC
size: NA; V: TRBV5-4; D: NA; J: TRBJ1-5; CDR3: CASSLQDSNQSQHF; DNA: TGTGCCAGCAGCTTACAGGATAGCAATCAGTCCCAGCATTTT
size: once; V: TRBV10-3; D: TRBD1; J: TRBJ1-2; CDR3: CAISESGQGIIGYTF; DNA: TGTGCCATCAGTGAGTCGGGACAGGGGATAATTGGCTACACCTTC
size: few; V: TRBV5-1; D: TRBD1; J: TRBJ2-3; CDR3: CASSYRQGPTDTQYF; DNA: TGCGCCAGCTCCTATCGACAGGGGCCCACAGATACGCAGTATTTT
size: NA; V: TRBV2; D: NA; J: TRBJ2-5; CDR3: CASNELQVYQETQYF; DNA: TGTGCCAGCAACGAACTCCAGGTCTATCAAGAGACCCAGTACTTC
size: NA; V: TRBV25-1; D: TRBD1; J: TRBJ2-2; CDR3: CASSARGLWDTGELFF; DNA: TGTGCCAGCAGTGCCAGGGGGCTATGGGACACCGGGGAGCTGTTTTTT
size: NA; V: TRBV30; D: NA; J: TRBJ2-5; CDR3: CAWSGSETQYF; DNA: TGTGCCTGGTCCGGGTCGGAGACCCAGTACTTC
size: NA; V: TRBV7-8; D: NA; J: TRBJ1-1; CDR3: CASSPTSGTFTGNTEAFF; DNA: TGTGCCAGCAGCCCGACCTCCGGGACATTTACGGGGAACACTGAAGCTTTCTTT
size: NA; V: TRBV5-1; D: TRBD1; J: TRBJ1-1; CDR3: CASSPVSGGNTEAFF; DNA: TGCGCCAGCAGCCCTGTGTCAGGGGGCAACACTGAAGCTTTCTTT
size: NA; V: TRBV5-4; D: NA; J: TRBJ2-1; CDR3: CASSPVRAGSYNEQFF; DNA: TGTGCCAGCAGCCCGGTCCGAGCGGGTTCCTACAATGAGCAGTTCTTC
size: NA; V: TRBV7-6; D: NA; J: TRBJ2-7; CDR3: CASSLGGSEQYF; DNA: TGTGCCAGCAGCTTAGGAGGGTCCGAGCAGTACTTC
size: few; V: TRBV19; D: TRBD1; J: TRBJ1-5; CDR3: CASRAGTGAYSNQPQHF; DNA: TGTGCCAGCAGAGCCGGGACAGGGGCATATAGCAATCAGCCCCAGCATTTT
size: few; V: TRBV28; D: NA; J: TRBJ2-7; CDR3: CASSFTVFRGAGLYYEQYF; DNA: TGTGCCAGCAGTTTTACAGTTTTCAGAGGGGCAGGACTATACTACGAGCAGTACTTC
size: NA; V: TRBV7-6; D: NA; J: TRBJ1-1; CDR3: CASSPDTGERRRAFF; DNA: TGTGCCAGCAGCCCGGACACGGGAGAACGAAGAAGGGCTTTCTTT
size: once; V: TRBV9; D: NA; J: TRBJ1-4; CDR3: CASSVEATNEKLFF; DNA: TGTGCCAGCAGCGTTGAGGCAACTAATGAAAAACTGTTTTTT
size: NA; V: TRBV6-1; D: NA; J: TRBJ2-2; CDR3: CASSELGAGGSGELFF; DNA: TGTGCCAGCAGTGAACTAGGGGCAGGGGGGTCCGGGGAGCTGTTTTTT
size: NA; V: TRBV28; D: NA; J: TRBJ2-7; CDR3: CASRGDIAYEQYF; DNA: TGTGCCAGCAGGGGGGACATTGCCTACGAGCAGTACTTC
size: NA; V: TRBV19; D: TRBD1; J: TRBJ2-2; CDR3: CASTSSGTGATGELFF; DNA: TGTGCCAGTACCTCGTCCGGGACAGGGGCCACCGGGGAGCTGTTTTTT
size: NA; V: TRBV27; D: TRBD1; J: TRBJ2-7; CDR3: CASGTLGQAYEQYF; DNA: TGTGCCAGCGGTACCCTTGGACAGGCCTACGAGCAGTACTTC
size: NA; V: TRBV6-5; D: TRBD1; J: TRBJ1-1; CDR3: CASSPHGTAYEAFF; DNA: TGTGCCAGCAGTCCCCATGGGACAGCCTATGAAGCTTTCTTT
size: NA; V: TRBV2; D: TRBD2; J: TRBJ2-5; CDR3: CASSDLASGAQETQYF; DNA: TGTGCCAGCAGTGATTTGGCTAGCGGGGCTCAAGAGACCCAGTACTTC
size: NA; V: TRBV5-1; D: NA; J: TRBJ2-6; CDR3: CASSFSRSGANVLTF; DNA: TGCGCCAGCAGCTTCAGTCGTTCTGGGGCCAACGTCCTGACTTTC
size: NA; V: TRBV19; D: NA; J: TRBJ1-1; CDR3: CASSITRSRPLNTEAFF; DNA: TGTGCCAGTAGTATCACAAGGAGTCGTCCTTTGAACACTGAAGCTTTCTTT
size: NA; V: TRBV27; D: NA; J: TRBJ2-7; CDR3: CASGTGEVGEQYF; DNA: TGTGCCAGTGGTACAGGGGAGGTTGGCGAGCAGTACTTC